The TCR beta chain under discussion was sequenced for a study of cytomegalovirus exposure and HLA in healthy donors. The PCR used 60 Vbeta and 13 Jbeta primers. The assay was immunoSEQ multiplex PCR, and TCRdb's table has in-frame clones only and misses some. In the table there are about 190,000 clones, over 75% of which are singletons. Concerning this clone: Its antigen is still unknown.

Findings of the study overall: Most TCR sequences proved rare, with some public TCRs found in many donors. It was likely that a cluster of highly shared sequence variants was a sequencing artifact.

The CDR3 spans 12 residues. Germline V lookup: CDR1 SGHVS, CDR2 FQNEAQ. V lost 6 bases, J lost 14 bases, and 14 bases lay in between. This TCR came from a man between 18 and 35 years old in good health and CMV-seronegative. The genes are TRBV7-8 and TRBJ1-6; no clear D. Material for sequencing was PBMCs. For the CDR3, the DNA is TGTGCCAGCAGTTCAGCCACCGGGACCCTCCACTTT. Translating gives CASSSATGTLHF.